This passage covers 25 T cell receptor beta chains from one sample sequenced in a study of blood T cells in healthy people across ages. Next came a second PCR, run for about 7 to 11 cycles, which used a sample-barcoded 5' primer along with a J-beta primer mix. Each CDR3 protein gets one entry after TCRdb re-called the 5' RACE reads with MiXCR. This table holds about 1,600,000 distinct CDR3 sequences, approximately 40% found once. The sequenced sample was blood. The receptors here all came from a woman under 30 in good health.

The chain is built from TRBV15 and TRBJ1-2; no reliable D call. Germline V CDR1 and CDR2: LNHNV, YYDKDF (reference sequence). This CDR3 has 16 residues. Trimming took off 0 bases at V and 2 bases at J, with 13 bases between the two ends. The CDR3: CATSRDPAGGNYGYTF. CDR3 DNA: TGTGCCACCAGCAGAGATCCGGCGGGAGGGAACTATGGCTACACCTTC.

The chain links TRBV2 to TRBJ2-7; 12 nucleotides agree with TRBD2. The CDR3 loop spans 16 amino acids. The V gene end was trimmed by 6 bases and the J gene end by 7 bases; junction bases not matched to a gene: 13. Germline CDR1 reads SNHLY; CDR2 reads FYNNEI. CDR3 sequence reads: CASSAWGLAGRDEQYF. CDR3 nucleotide sequence: TGTGCCAGCAGCGCCTGGGGACTAGCGGGTCGCGATGAGCAGTACTTC.

The chain joins TRBV4-1 to TRBJ2-7; D perhaps matches TRBD1 (5 bases). In germline, CDR1 is MGHRA, CDR2 YSYEKL. Trimming stripped 1 base from V and 5 bases from J, with 12 bases between. The CDR3 has 14 amino acids. The DNA of the CDR3 is TGCGCCAGCAGCCAAGGTCCAGGGCTGGACGAGCAGTACTTC. The encoded protein is CASSQGPGLDEQYF.

The chain has TRBV11-2 and TRBJ2-7; TRBD1 might be the D (5 bases). Trimming left V 5 bases short and J 2 bases short, with 13 bases between. Germline CDR1 is SGHAT and CDR2 is FQNNGV. The CDR3 is 14 residues long. DNA of the CDR3: TGTGCCAGCAGCCCCTCAGCAGGGCCCTACGAGCAGTACTTC. Its protein is CASSPSAGPYEQYF. Full variable domain (rest looked up from reference TRBV11-2 and TRBJ2-7): EAGVAQSPRYKIIEKRQSVAFWCNPISGHATLYWYQQILGQGPKLLIQFQNNGVVDDSQLPKDRFSAERLKGVDSTLKIQPAKLEDSAVYLCASSPSAGPYEQYFGPGTRLTVT.

The chain employs TRBV20-1 and TRBJ2-2, with 10 bases lining up with TRBD2. The CDR3 spans 16 residues. Germline CDR1 reads DFQATT; CDR2 reads SNEGSKA (reference sequence). The V segment lost 6 bases and the J segment 1 base; nucleotides outside the gene matches: 8. CDR3 loop: CSASYTSGVNTGELFF. CDR3 coding DNA: TGCAGTGCAAGCTACACTAGCGGGGTGAACACCGGGGAGCTGTTTTTT.

V is TRBV6-2 or TRBV6-3 and J is TRBJ1-1; possibly TRBD1 for D (5 bases). The CDR3 runs 14 residues. The ends were cut back, 7 bases at V and 4 bases at J, with 16 bases in the middle. CDR1 MNHEY and CDR2 SVGEGT come from the germline V gene. The CDR3 coding sequence is TGTGCCAGCAACAATCGGGGAGGGACCACTGAAGCTTTCTTT. Translation: CASNNRGGTTEAFF.

The rearrangement links TRBV20-1 to TRBJ1-6, with D perhaps TRBD1 (6 bases). The V end was cut by 7 bases, the J end by 6 bases, with 13 bases between. Germline V gene lookup returns CDR1 DFQATT and CDR2 SNEGSKA (reference sequence). The CDR3 contains 13 residues. The CDR3 is CSVQGFPNSPLHF. The CDR3 DNA reads as TGCAGTGTACAGGGTTTCCCTAATTCACCCCTCCACTTT.

The V call is TRBV2, the J call TRBJ2-7, with TRBD2 identical over 14 bases. The CDR3 is 16 amino acids. From germline, CDR1 is SNHLY and CDR2 FYNNEI. With 5 bases clipped from V and 6 bases from J, the junction kept 9 bases outside the gene matches. CDR3 residues: CASSFDGTSGRGEQYF. The CDR3 DNA reads TGTGCCAGCAGTTTCGACGGGACTAGCGGGAGAGGCGAGCAGTACTTC.

Of note for this clonotype: A much larger clone lies one base from this, so it may be a read error. This chain links TRBV21-1 with TRBJ2-5. TRBV21-1 is an annotated pseudogene. The CDR3 totals 18 residues. CDR3 in DNA: TGTGCCAGCAGCAAAGGGGCAACCTGGGTAGGTTCGTTTAAGACCCAGTACTTC. Residues: CASSKGATWVGSFKTQYF.

This clonotype turned up a few times. The chain links TRBV4-1 to TRBJ2-4, with D perhaps matching TRBD1 (6 bases). The CDR3 extends over 14 amino acids. Germline CDR1 is MGHRA and CDR2 is YSYEKL. Deletions cut 0 bases from V and 3 bases from J, with 6 bases between. The chain's CDR3 is CASSQDRGKNIQYF. The CDR3 nucleotides are TGCGCCAGCAGCCAAGACAGGGGCAAAAACATTCAGTACTTC.

The V gene is TRBV21-1, the J gene TRBJ2-2; the D call of TRBD2 is as the table states it, not checked on the DNA. TRBV21-1 corresponds to a pseudogene. There are 17 residues in the CDR3. The CDR3 DNA follows: TGTGCCAGCAGCAAAACCCCGGGGGGCCAGAACACCGGGGAGCTGTTTTTT. As protein: CASSKTPGGQNTGELFF.

The J gene is TRBJ1-2, the V gene TRBV7-9, with D tentatively TRBD1 (6 bases). The V and J ends lost 6 bases and 4 bases respectively, with 27 bases between them. Germline V gene data show CDR1 as SEHNR and CDR2 as FQNEAQ (reference sequence). This CDR3 comprises 18 residues. CDR3 region: CASSGLGRKPWGPYGYTF. The CDR3 nucleotides read TGTGCCAGCAGTGGATTGGGCAGGAAACCCTGGGGGCCCTATGGCTACACCTTC. The full variable domain, with the rest looked up from reference TRBV7-9 and TRBJ1-2, is DTGVSQNPRHKITKRGQNVTFRCDPISEHNRLYWYRQTLGQGPEFLTYFQNEAQLEKSRLLSDRFSAERPKGSFSTLEIQRTEQGDSAMYLCASSGLGRKPWGPYGYTFGSGTRLTVV.

The V gene is TRBV20-1, the J gene TRBJ2-5; 13 nucleotides line up with TRBD2. V gave up 0 bases and J gave up 3 bases; unmatched junction bases: 13. CDR3 length equals 19 residues. Germline V gene lookup returns CDR1 DFQATT and CDR2 SNEGSKA (reference sequence). CDR3 amino acids: CSARDHQLAGGPREETQYF. CDR3 coding DNA: TGCAGTGCTAGAGATCACCAACTAGCGGGGGGGCCTCGTGAAGAGACCCAGTACTTC.

With respect to this clonotype: One junction end does not reproduce the germline sequence, and a read error may be involved. The chain joins TRBV7-8 to TRBJ2-6; 10 bases fit TRBD1. Germline loops: CDR1 SGHVS, CDR2 FQNEAQ. The length of the CDR3 is 22 residues. CDR3 loop: CASRYRRFFQDRGGIQANVLTF. CDR3 DNA: TGTGCAAGCAGATATAGGCGTTTTTTTCAGGACAGGGGGGGTATTCAGGCCAACGTCCTGACTTTC.

As DNA, the CDR3 is TGCGCCAGCGGGCCGTCACATGGCCTAAACTATGGCTACACCTTC. Translating it yields CASGPSHGLNYGYTF. V and J are TRBV5-1 and TRBJ1-2, with D uncertain. The CDR3 is 15 amino acids. V was shortened by 7 bases and J by 2 bases, with 18 bases between the two germline ends. Germline V gene lookup returns CDR1 SGHRS and CDR2 YFSETQ.

V gene TRBV28 combines with J gene TRBJ2-4, with TRBD1 matching 10 bases. Gene TRBJ2-7 matches the end of the DNA better, so the J call may be wrong. The V gene's germline CDR1 is MDHEN and CDR2 SYDVKM. This CDR3 is built from 14 residues. This CDR3 reads CASRLGTGAYEQYF. CDR3 coding DNA: TGTGCCAGCAGATTAGGGACAGGGGCCTACGAGCAGTACTTC.

This rearrangement joins TRBV6-6 to TRBJ1-1, with 7 bases lining up with TRBD1. Losses at the gene ends were 7 bases for V and 4 bases for J; bases not matched to a gene: 3. Germline CDR1 reads MNHNY; CDR2 reads SVGAGI (reference sequence). There are 12 residues in the CDR3. CDR3 residues: CASIQGGTEAFF. CDR3 DNA sequence: TGTGCCAGCATCCAGGGGGGCACTGAAGCTTTCTTT.

The V and J genes are TRBV6-5 and TRBJ2-7, with a weak D call TRBD1 (5 bases). V lost 2 bases, J lost 0 bases, and 14 bases lay in between. Germline assignment: CDR1 MNHEY and CDR2 SVGAGI. The CDR3 spans 16 residues. This chain's CDR3 is CASSYQQQASSYEQYF. CDR3 coding DNA: TGTGCCAGCAGTTACCAGCAACAGGCAAGCTCCTACGAGCAGTACTTC.

The V gene is TRBV2, the J gene TRBJ1-2; D unclear. The germline V gene encodes CDR1 SNHLY and CDR2 FYNNEI. The CDR3 contains 13 residues. With 6 bases removed from V and 7 bases from J, the gap between germline ends came to 15 bases. CDR3: CASSQMGTVGYTF. CDR3 sequence (DNA): TGTGCCAGCAGCCAAATGGGCACGGTTGGCTACACCTTC.

This chain connects TRBV20-1 to TRBJ1-6; no clear D gene. Looked up from germline, CDR1 is DFQATT and CDR2 is SNEGSKA (reference sequence). V was cut by 5 bases and J by 9 bases, with 8 bases left in between. CDR3 length: 11 amino acids. The CDR3 bases are TGCAGTGCTTGGGCGGGTTCACCCCTCCACTTT. This codes for CSAWAGSPLHF.

As regards this clonotype: Germline is not matched at one junction end, which may reflect a read error. CDR3 in amino acids: CVSSSRESEAFF. CDR3 nucleotides: TGTGTCAGCAGCAGCAGGGAGTCTGAAGCTTTCTTT. The J gene is TRBJ1-1, the V gene TRBV6-5; D possibly corresponds to TRBD1 (5 bases). The CDR3 is 12 residues long. Germline CDR1 is MNHEY and CDR2 is SVGAGI.

J is TRBJ2-1 and V is TRBV12-3 or TRBV12-4; 8 bases match TRBD2. J gave up 9 bases and V 8 bases, and 9 bases lay outside the gene matches. The CDR3 spans 13 residues. Written as DNA, the CDR3 is TGTGCCAGCGGTGCGGGAGGAGCTAGTGAGCAGTTCTTC. This translates into CASGAGGASEQFF.

The chain has TRBV20-1 and TRBJ2-5; D might be TRBD2 (6 bases). The germline V gene encodes CDR1 DFQATT and CDR2 SNEGSKA (reference sequence). Trimming took off 0 bases at V and 7 bases at J, with 12 bases between the two ends. CDR3 length equals 13 residues. CDR3 nucleotides: TGCAGTGCTAGAGAGTCCAACGGGGGGACCCAGTACTTC. This codes for CSARESNGGTQYF.

The V and J genes are TRBV3-1 and TRBJ2-7, with 10 positions matching TRBD1. V trimming: 3 bases; J trimming: 5 bases; junction bases outside the gene matches: 16. Germline V gene sequence: CDR1 LGHDT, CDR2 YNNKEL (reference sequence). The CDR3 is 18 amino acids. In nucleotides, the CDR3 is TGTGCCAGCAGCCAGTATCAACCGACCGGGACAGGGGCCCACGAGCAGTACTTC. Amino acids: CASSQYQPTGTGAHEQYF.

The chain has TRBV20-1 and TRBJ1-5; TRBD1 is a possible D gene (6 bases). V lost 0 bases and J 2 bases, leaving 20 bases between the germline ends. The CDR3 has 18 amino acids. In germline, CDR1 is DFQATT, CDR2 SNEGSKA (reference sequence). CDR3 nucleotides: TGCAGTGCTAGAGACAGGGGAGAATTTCGGGTTGGCAATCAGCCCCAGCATTTT. Translation gives CSARDRGEFRVGNQPQHF.